The present entry profiles one TCR beta chain with its context. The sample holds other DNA sequences that translate to the same CDR3. These data come from a study of tumor T cells in aggressive B-cell lymphoma. Assay used: immunoSEQ multiplex PCR; TCRdb lists only in-frame clones, some missing. In the table there are about 11,000 clones, around 90% of which are singletons. Germline loops: CDR1 GTSNPN, CDR2 SVGIG (reference sequence). The V and J ends lost 0 bases and 13 bases respectively, with 13 bases between them. The CDR3 length is 12 residues. The chain links TRBV30 to TRBJ1-3; D is ambiguous. This sequence was found in an adult with diffuse large B cell lymphoma. Sequencing was performed on tumor tissue. CDR3 region: CAWSVGGLSIYF. CDR3 coding DNA: TGTGCCTGGAGTGTCGGAGGTCTTTCGATATATTTT.